What follows describes a single TCR beta chain. Its antigen is unidentified. Sequenced material consisted of expressed TCRB transcripts (all of the isolated RNA was reverse transcribed). Stem cell-like memory T cell samples averaged approximately 970,000 reads. Assay: immunoSEQ multiplex PCR; the TCRdb copy retains only in-frame clones and omits some. The sample includes 17,000 or so clones, about three quarters of them seen just once. The CDR3 runs to 14 residues. The germline gives CDR1 MNHEY, CDR2 SMNVEV (reference sequence). Trimming stripped 4 bases from V and 5 bases from J, with 15 bases between. The entry originates in a study of beta chain features in type 1 diabetes. The study's findings and limits: VDJ junctions from type 1 diabetes patients carried fewer insertions and larger deletions. In patients and controls equally, PCR might favor templates that are shorter. Type 1 diabetes patients had moderately but significantly shorter TCRB CDR3s in all four CD4+ subsets.

This clonotype was obtained from a man under 40 with type 1 diabetes. The chain has TRBV27 and TRBJ2-7; tentative D call: TRBD1 (6 bases). Sequencing input: stem cell memory CD4+ T cells from blood. The CDR3 sequence is CASSSRIQGNEQYF. CDR3 nucleotides: TGTGCCAGCAGTTCCCGCATACAGGGTAACGAGCAGTACTTC.